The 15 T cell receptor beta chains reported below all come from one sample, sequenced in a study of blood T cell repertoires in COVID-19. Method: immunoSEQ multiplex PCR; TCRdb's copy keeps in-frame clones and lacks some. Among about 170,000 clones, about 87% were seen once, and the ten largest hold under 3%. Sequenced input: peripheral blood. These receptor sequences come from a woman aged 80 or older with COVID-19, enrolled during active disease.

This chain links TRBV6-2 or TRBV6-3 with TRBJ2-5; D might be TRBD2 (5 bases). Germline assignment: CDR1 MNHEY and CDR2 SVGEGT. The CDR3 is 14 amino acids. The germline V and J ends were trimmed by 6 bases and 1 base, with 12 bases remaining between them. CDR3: CASSRSGSQETQYF. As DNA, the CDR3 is TGTGCCAGCAGCAGGTCTGGGAGCCAAGAGACCCAGTACTTC.

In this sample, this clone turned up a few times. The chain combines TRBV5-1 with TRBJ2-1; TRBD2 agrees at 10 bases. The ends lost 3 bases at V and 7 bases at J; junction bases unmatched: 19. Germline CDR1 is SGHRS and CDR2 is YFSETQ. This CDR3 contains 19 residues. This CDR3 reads CASSWTSIVSGRPGNEQFF. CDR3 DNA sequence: TGCGCCAGCAGCTGGACGAGTATTGTTAGCGGGAGGCCGGGGAATGAGCAGTTCTTC.

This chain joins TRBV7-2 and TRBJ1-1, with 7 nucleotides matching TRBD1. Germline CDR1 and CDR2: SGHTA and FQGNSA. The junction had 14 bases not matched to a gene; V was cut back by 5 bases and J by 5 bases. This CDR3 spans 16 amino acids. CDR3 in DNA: TGTGCCAGCAGCCTCAGGGGGATCCCCGGAAAGACTGAAGCTTTCTTT. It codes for CASSLRGIPGKTEAFF.

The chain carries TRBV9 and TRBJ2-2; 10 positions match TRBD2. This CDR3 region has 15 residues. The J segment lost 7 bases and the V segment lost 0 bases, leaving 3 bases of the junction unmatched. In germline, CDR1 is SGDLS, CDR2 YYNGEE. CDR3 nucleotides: TGTGCCAGCAGCGTAGAGTCTAGCGGGGGCGGGGAGCTGTTTTTT. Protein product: CASSVESSGGGELFF.

The CDR3 DNA reads TGTGCCAGCATCCCGTGGGGGGGGGATGGCTACACCTTC. This encodes CASIPWGGDGYTF. This chain links TRBV12-3 or TRBV12-4 with TRBJ1-2; D is perhaps TRBD1 (5 bases). Trimming stripped 7 bases from V and 6 bases from J, with 15 bases between. The CDR3 spans 13 residues.

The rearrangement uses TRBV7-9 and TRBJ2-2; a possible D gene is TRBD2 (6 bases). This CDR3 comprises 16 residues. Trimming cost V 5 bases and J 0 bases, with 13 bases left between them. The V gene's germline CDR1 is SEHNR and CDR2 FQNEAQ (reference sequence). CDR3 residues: CASSPPGLSNTGELFF. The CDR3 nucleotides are TGTGCCAGCAGCCCACCGGGACTTTCGAACACCGGGGAGCTGTTTTTT.

The CDR3 coding sequence is TGTGCCAGCAGCCAAGGGGAGATTATGAACACTGAAGCTTTCTTT. Its translation: CASSQGEIMNTEAFF. The chain uses TRBV3-1 (or the pseudogene TRBV3-2) and TRBJ1-1; no clear D. V dropped 1 base and J dropped 0 bases, with 9 bases sitting between them. The CDR3 length is 15 residues. The germline gives CDR1 LGHDT, CDR2 YNNKEL (reference sequence).

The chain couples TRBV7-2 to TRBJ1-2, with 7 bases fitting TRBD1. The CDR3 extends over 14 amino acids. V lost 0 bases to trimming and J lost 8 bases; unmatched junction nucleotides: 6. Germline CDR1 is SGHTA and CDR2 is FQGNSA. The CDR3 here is CASSLAGTADGYTF. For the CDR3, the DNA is TGTGCCAGCAGCTTAGCCGGGACAGCTGACGGCTACACCTTC.

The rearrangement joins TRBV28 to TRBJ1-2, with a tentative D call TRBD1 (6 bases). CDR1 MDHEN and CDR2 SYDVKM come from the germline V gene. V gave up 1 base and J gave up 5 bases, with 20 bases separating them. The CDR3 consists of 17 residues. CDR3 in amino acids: CASSLYTAGQPIYGYTF. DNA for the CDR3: TGTGCCAGCAGTTTATACACCGCCGGACAGCCAATTTATGGCTACACCTTC.

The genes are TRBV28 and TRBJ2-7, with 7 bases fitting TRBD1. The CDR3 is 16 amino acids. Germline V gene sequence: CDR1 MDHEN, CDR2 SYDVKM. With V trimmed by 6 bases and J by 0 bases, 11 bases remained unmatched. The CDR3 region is CASRIDGTANSYEQYF. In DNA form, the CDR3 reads TGTGCCAGCAGAATCGACGGGACAGCTAACTCCTACGAGCAGTACTTC.

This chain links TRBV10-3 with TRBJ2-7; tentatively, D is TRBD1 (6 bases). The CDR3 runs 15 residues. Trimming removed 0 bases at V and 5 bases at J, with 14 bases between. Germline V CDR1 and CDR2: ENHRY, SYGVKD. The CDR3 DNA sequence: TGTGCCATCAGTGAGTCGCTCGGAACAGGGAACGAGCAGTACTTC. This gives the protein CAISESLGTGNEQYF.

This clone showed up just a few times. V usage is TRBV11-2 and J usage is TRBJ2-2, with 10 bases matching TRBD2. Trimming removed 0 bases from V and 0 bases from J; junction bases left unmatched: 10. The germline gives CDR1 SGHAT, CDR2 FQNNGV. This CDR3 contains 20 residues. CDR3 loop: CASSLDWATSGYTNTGELFF. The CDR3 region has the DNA TGTGCCAGCAGCTTAGATTGGGCGACTAGCGGGTATACGAACACCGGGGAGCTGTTTTTT.

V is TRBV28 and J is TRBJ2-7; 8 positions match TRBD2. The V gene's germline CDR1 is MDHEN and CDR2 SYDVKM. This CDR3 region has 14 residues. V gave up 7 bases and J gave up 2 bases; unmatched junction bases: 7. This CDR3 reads CASIPGGATYEQYF. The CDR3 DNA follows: TGTGCCAGCATTCCGGGGGGGGCCACCTACGAGCAGTACTTC. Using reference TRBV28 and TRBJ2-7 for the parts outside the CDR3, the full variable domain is DVKVTQSSRYLVKRTGEKVFLECVQDMDHENMFWYRQDPGLGLRLIYFSYDVKMKEKGDIPEGYSVSREKKERFSLILESASTNQTSMYLCASIPGGATYEQYFGPGTRLTVT.

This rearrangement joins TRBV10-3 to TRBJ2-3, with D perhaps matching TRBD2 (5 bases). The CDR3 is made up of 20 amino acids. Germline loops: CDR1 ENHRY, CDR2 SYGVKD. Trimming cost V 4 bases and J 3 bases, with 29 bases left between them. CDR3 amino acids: CAISGPRVGFDLGETDTQYF. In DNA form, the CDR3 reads TGTGCCATCAGTGGGCCGAGAGTAGGATTTGATCTGGGAGAGACAGATACGCAGTATTTT.

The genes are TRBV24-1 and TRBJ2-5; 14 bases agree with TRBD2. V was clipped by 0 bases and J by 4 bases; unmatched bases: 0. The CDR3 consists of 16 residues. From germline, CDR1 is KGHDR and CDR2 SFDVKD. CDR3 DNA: TGTGCCACCAGTGATTTGGGGACTAGCGGGAGAGAGACCCAGTACTTC. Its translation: CATSDLGTSGRETQYF.